This entry describes one T cell receptor (beta chain). The sample originates from a study of blood T cell repertoires in COVID-19. Study overall: Material from acute and convalescent COVID-19 was sourced from the United States, Italy and Spain.

In the study's own analysis: Reference gene primer amplification yielded estimated nucleated cell counts. Produced via immunoSEQ multiplex PCR; TCRdb's table is partial and in-frame only. That table is the source of V, J and clone size, and D and trimming were worked out from the DNA. Of 250,000 to 350,000 clones listed, roughly 82% are singletons. The specimen sequenced was peripheral blood. The sequence was collected from a woman in her 50s with acute or convalescent COVID-19.

The CDR3, as DNA: TGTGCCAGCAGCTCTAACCCAGATACGCAGTATTTT. Amino acids: CASSSNPDTQYF. The genes are TRBV7-3 and TRBJ2-3; D is ambiguous. CDR3 length: 12 amino acids. The germline gives CDR1 SGHTA, CDR2 FQGTGA. The germline V and J ends were trimmed by 4 bases and 4 bases, with 6 bases remaining between them.